This T cell receptor (beta chain) was obtained from a study of T cells after posttransplantation cyclophosphamide. Study-wide points: After PTCy, TRB diversity resembled that of CNI/methotrexate controls. Blood and skin or GI T cell repertoires showed limited TRB overlap. Donor CD8+ memory clones often dominated recipient blood repertoires at later times.

The repertoire was sequenced with immunoSEQ multiplex PCR; TCRdb's copy has only in-frame clones and lacks some. The sample includes about 6,800 clones, around 90% of them seen just once. Trimming took 2 bases from V and 4 from J; bases not matched to a gene: 6. Germline values: CDR1 SGHTA, CDR2 FQGTGA. There are 15 residues in the CDR3. Treatment was busulfan-fludarabine conditioning, a marrow graft, and cyclophosphamide on days +3 and +4. As concerns this clone: What it binds is unknown.

Sequencing used PBMCs, obtained 1404 days after allogeneic stem cell transplant with posttransplant cyclophosphamide. This clonotype originated in a female patient in her fifties or sixties who received an allogeneic stem cell transplant from a related donor, was CMV-positive, and had no GVHD. Some T cells here may be from the graft donor. This rearrangement joins TRBV7-3 to TRBJ2-7; TRBD2 agrees at 9 bases. CDR3 sequence: CASSLAGGPGYEQYF. The CDR3 nucleotides are TGTGCCAGCAGCTTAGCGGGAGGGCCCGGATACGAGCAGTACTTC.